The rows below give T cell receptor beta chains drawn from one sample of a study of cytomegalovirus exposure and HLA in healthy donors. Libraries were prepared by immunoSEQ multiplex PCR; TCRdb keeps only in-frame clonotypes and omits some of them. Among 130,000 or so clones listed, over 65% were seen once. The sequenced material came from PBMCs. The receptors come from a middle-aged woman in good health and CMV-seropositive. Each CDR3 is given with its conserved first and last residue. Fields, in order: clone size, D gene, V gene, J gene, CDR3 protein, CDR3 DNA. D genes are given only for firm matches. Only some rows state a clone size, as once, few, many or a class for expanded clones.

>-|TRBD1|TRBV7-8|TRBJ1-6
CASSFGTPQGVGPSYNSPLHF
TGTGCCAGCAGCTTTGGTACTCCACAGGGGGTCGGTCCCTCCTATAATTCACCCCTCCACTTT
>-|TRBD2|TRBV10-1|TRBJ2-7
CASSDQREGHYEQYF
TGCGCCAGCAGTGACCAGCGGGAGGGCCACTACGAGCAGTACTTC
>few|-|TRBV27|TRBJ1-1
CASSFMTTTEAFF
TGTGCCAGCAGTTTTATGACAACAACTGAAGCTTTCTTT
>few|-|TRBV7-5|TRBJ1-3
CARSLVFGRATGNTIYF
TGTGCCAGAAGCTTAGTATTTGGGCGTGCGACTGGAAACACCATATATTTT
>-|-|TRBV7-2|TRBJ2-3
CASSSGRADTQYF
TGTGCCAGCAGCTCCGGGCGGGCAGATACGCAGTATTTT
>-|-|TRBV7-2|TRBJ2-2
CASSLIGAGELFF
TGTGCCAGCAGCCTTATAGGGGCCGGGGAGCTGTTTTTT
>-|-|TRBV18|TRBJ2-1
CASSTKTSSYNEQFF
TGTGCCAGCTCAACCAAGACTAGCTCCTACAATGAGCAGTTCTTC
>few|TRBD2|TRBV9|TRBJ2-3
CASSVGGLAGGPFVTDTQYF
TGTGCCAGCAGCGTAGGGGGACTAGCGGGGGGGCCCTTTGTCACAGATACGCAGTATTTT
>-|-|TRBV15|TRBJ2-2
CATSRESTGGRNTGELFF
TGTGCCACCAGCAGAGAAAGCACGGGGGGCCGGAACACCGGGGAGCTGTTTTTT
>-|-|TRBV29-1|TRBJ2-5
CSVEAGVETQYF
TGCAGCGTTGAGGCAGGGGTAGAGACCCAGTACTTC
>few|-|TRBV19|TRBJ1-5
CASSSPQGPQHF
TGTGCCAGTAGTTCTCCACAGGGGCCCCAGCATTTT
>many|TRBD2|TRBV6-4|TRBJ2-2
CASSREGEGTGELFF
TGTGCCAGCTCACGGGAGGGGGAAGGCACCGGGGAGCTGTTTTTT
>few|-|TRBV14|TRBJ2-7
CASSRSGTTYEQYF
TGTGCCAGCAGCCGAAGCGGAACGACGTACGAGCAGTACTTC
>-|TRBD2|TRBV5-6|TRBJ2-7
CASSPPRSRGRAAEQYF
TGTGCCAGCAGCCCGCCCCGGAGTCGCGGGAGGGCCGCCGAGCAGTACTTC
>few|TRBD1|TRBV9|TRBJ1-1
CASSVGGRGTEAFF
TGTGCCAGCAGCGTAGGAGGCAGGGGGACTGAAGCTTTCTTT
>-|TRBD2|TRBV19|TRBJ2-1
CASTVLGGSYNEQFF
TGTGCCAGTACGGTCCTCGGGGGGTCCTACAATGAGCAGTTCTTC
>once|TRBD2|TRBV6-1|TRBJ2-1
CASSGGRGTSYNEQFF
TGTGCCAGCAGTGGGGGGCGGGGGACTAGTTACAATGAGCAGTTCTTC
>-|-|TRBV29-1|TRBJ1-1
CSALPSTIMNTEAFF
TGCAGCGCCCTGCCGTCGACAATCATGAACACTGAAGCTTTCTTT
>-|TRBD2|TRBV11-2|TRBJ2-7
CASSHRLAHEQYF
TGTGCCAGCAGCCACCGACTAGCCCACGAGCAGTACTTC
>-|-|TRBV11-1|TRBJ1-2
CASSHFPTETGFYGYTF
TGTGCCAGCAGCCATTTCCCAACTGAGACAGGTTTTTATGGCTACACCTTC
>-|TRBD1|TRBV5-1|TRBJ2-3
CASSQGPGQGTTDTQYF
TGCGCCAGCAGCCAGGGCCCCGGACAGGGGACCACAGATACGCAGTATTTT
>-|TRBD2|TRBV9|TRBJ2-7
CASSVLAGPGEQYF
TGTGCCAGCAGCGTACTAGCGGGACCGGGCGAGCAGTACTTC
>-|TRBD1|TRBV7-9|TRBJ1-4
CASSPGDSNEKLFF
TGTGCCAGCAGCCCGGGGGACAGTAATGAAAAACTGTTTTTT
>few|TRBD2|TRBV30|TRBJ2-1
CAAGLAGGGEQFF
TGTGCTGCCGGACTAGCGGGGGGCGGTGAGCAGTTCTTC
>-|TRBD2|TRBV5-1|TRBJ2-1
CASSLSGEGEQFF
TGCGCCAGCAGCTTGAGCGGGGAGGGTGAGCAGTTCTTC
>-|TRBD1|TRBV5-6|TRBJ1-5
CASSLTGGDQPQHF
TGTGCCAGCAGCTTAACAGGGGGTGATCAGCCCCAGCATTTT
>few|-|TRBV11-3|TRBJ1-1
CASSLSLGGSGTEAFF
TGTGCCAGCAGCTTATCCCTGGGAGGGTCGGGCACTGAAGCTTTCTTT
>-|TRBD2|TRBV27|TRBJ2-5
CASSPREVQETQYF
TGTGCCAGCAGCCCCCGGGAGGTCCAAGAGACCCAGTACTTC
>-|-|TRBV4-1|TRBJ1-2
CASSQAVYDGYTF
TGCGCCAGCAGCCAAGCGGTCTATGATGGCTACACCTTC
>-|TRBD1|TRBV29-1|TRBJ2-1
CSVEGDRVVF
TGCAGCGTTGAAGGGGACAGGGTGGTCTTC
>few|-|TRBV7-9|TRBJ1-1
CASSWPENTEAFF
TGTGCCAGCAGCTGGCCAGAGAACACTGAAGCTTTCTTT
>-|-|TRBV11-3|TRBJ2-2
CASSLGSHGELFF
TGTGCCAGCAGCTTAGGTAGCCACGGGGAGCTGTTTTTT
>few|-|TRBV5-1|TRBJ2-7
CASSLGGPSYEQYF
TGCGCCAGCAGCTTGGGGGGCCCCTCCTACGAGCAGTACTTC
>-|-|TRBV7-2|TRBJ2-3
CASSLGLDTQYF
TGTGCCAGCAGCTTAGGTCTAGATACGCAGTATTTT
>-|TRBD1|TRBV5-1|TRBJ2-7
CASSLDGQVGSFF
TGCGCCAGCAGCTTAGATGGACAGGTAGGGTCCTTCTTC
>-|-|TRBV5-1|TRBJ2-2
CASSPRVDSRTGELFF
TGCGCCAGCAGTCCTCGGGTGGACAGCCGAACCGGGGAGCTGTTTTTT
>-|TRBD2|TRBV29-1|TRBJ2-7
CSVGLAGSSYEQYF
TGCAGCGTGGGACTAGCGGGGAGCTCCTACGAGCAGTACTTC
>-|-|TRBV30|TRBJ1-2
CAWTSDRFYGYTF
TGTGCCTGGACCTCGGACAGATTCTATGGCTACACCTTC
>-|-|TRBV5-6|TRBJ1-1
CASSEEQTPEAFF
TGTGCCAGCAGCGAGGAGCAGACCCCTGAAGCTTTCTTT
>-|-|TRBV6-5|TRBJ1-5
CASSQGGASNQPQHF
TGTGCCAGCAGCCAAGGAGGGGCGAGCAATCAGCCCCAGCATTTT
>few|-|TRBV30|TRBJ1-1
CAWSVSDVLNTEAFF
TGTGCCTGGAGTGTAAGCGACGTATTAAACACTGAAGCTTTCTTT
>-|TRBD2|TRBV7-2|TRBJ2-7
CASSFASGLADYEQYF
TGTGCCAGCAGCTTCGCTTCAGGACTAGCGGACTACGAGCAGTACTTC
>-|TRBD1|TRBV19|TRBJ2-1
CASSSRGYNEQFF
TGTGCCAGTAGTAGCAGGGGGTACAATGAGCAGTTCTTC
>-|TRBD1|TRBV5-4|TRBJ2-5
CASSGGSGGPQETQYF
TGTGCCAGCAGCGGGGGCTCAGGGGGCCCACAAGAGACCCAGTACTTC
>-|-|TRBV7-9|TRBJ1-5
CASSSGVQPQHF
TGTGCCAGCAGCTCGGGGGTTCAGCCCCAGCATTTT
>-|-|TRBV5-8|TRBJ2-7
CASSYRQEQYF
TGTGCCAGCAGCTATAGACAGGAGCAGTACTTC
>-|TRBD1|TRBV10-3|TRBJ1-2
CAIKSGDRDYGYTF
TGTGCCATCAAATCGGGGGACAGGGACTATGGCTACACCTTC
>-|-|TRBV9|TRBJ2-1
CASSPSGASYNEQFF
TGTGCCAGCAGCCCTAGTGGGGCGTCCTACAATGAGCAGTTCTTC
>-|TRBD2|TRBV7-9|TRBJ2-5
CASSRAGEVTQYF
TGTGCCAGCAGCCGAGCGGGGGAGGTGACCCAGTACTTC